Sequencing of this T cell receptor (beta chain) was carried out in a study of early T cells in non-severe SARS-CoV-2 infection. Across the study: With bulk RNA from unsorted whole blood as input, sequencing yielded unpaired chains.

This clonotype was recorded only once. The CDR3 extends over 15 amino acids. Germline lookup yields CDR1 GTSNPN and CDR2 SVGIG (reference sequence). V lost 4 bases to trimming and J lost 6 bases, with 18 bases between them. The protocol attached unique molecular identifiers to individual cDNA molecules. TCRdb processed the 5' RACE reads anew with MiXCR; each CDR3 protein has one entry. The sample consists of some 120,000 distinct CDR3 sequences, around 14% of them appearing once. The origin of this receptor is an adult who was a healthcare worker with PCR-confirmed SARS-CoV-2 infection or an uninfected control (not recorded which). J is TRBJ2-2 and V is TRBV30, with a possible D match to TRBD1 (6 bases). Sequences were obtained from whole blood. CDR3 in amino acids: CAWNGQLRWAGELFF. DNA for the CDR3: TGTGCCTGGAACGGACAGTTACGATGGGCCGGGGAGCTGTTTTTT.